The present entry profiles one T cell receptor beta chain with its context. What it binds is not known. Clones were read by immunoSEQ multiplex PCR, and TCRdb kept only the in-frame ones, dropping some. The sample includes 18,000 or so clones, just over 90% of them seen just once. Sorted regulatory T cells were CD4-positive, CD25-high and CD127-low or negative. The V end was cut by 11 bases, the J end by 3 bases, with 8 bases between. Germline CDR1 SNHLY, CDR2 FYNNEI. This CDR3 region has 11 residues. These data come from a study of B cell selection in AIRE deficiency. Study conclusions and caveats: AIRE-deficient Tconv and Treg repertoires matched healthy donors in TCRBV, CDR3 length, diversity.

The sequenced sample consisted of CD4+CD25+ Tregs sorted from PBMCs. This rearrangement joins TRBV2 to TRBJ2-1; D is ambiguous. The clonotype was recovered from a human donor in good health. CDR3 loop: CASARYNEQFF. The CDR3 DNA follows: TGTGCCTCAGCCCGCTACAATGAGCAGTTCTTC.